This T cell receptor (beta chain) emerged from a study of cytomegalovirus exposure and HLA in healthy donors. This CDR3 comprises 16 residues. Germline CDR1 reads SGHVS; CDR2 reads FQNEAQ. Trimming cost V 5 bases and J 3 bases, with 20 bases left between them. The PCR employed 60 Vbeta primers together with 13 Jbeta primers. Profiled with immunoSEQ multiplex PCR; TCRdb holds only in-frame clones, not every one. The sample has 65,000 to 70,000 clones; about 70% are singletons. What was sequenced was PBMCs. This sequence originates from a woman in her 30s in good health and CMV-seronegative. This chain joins TRBV7-8 and TRBJ2-7; tentative D call: TRBD1 (6 bases). For the CDR3, the DNA is TGTGCCAGCAGCAAACCCATAGGGGGTGCGCGCTACGAGCAGTACTTC. Protein product: CASSKPIGGARYEQYF.